Listed here is a single TCR beta chain. As yet, its antigen is unknown. This specimen belongs to a study of T cell responses to AZD1222 COVID-19 vaccine. The length of the CDR3 is 13 residues. Germline V gene lookup returns CDR1 SGHAT and CDR2 FQNNGV. The germline V and J ends were trimmed by 5 bases and 14 bases, with 16 bases remaining between them. Study observations and caveats: Sampled repertoires all dated from after the peak T cell response. Breadth and depth of Spike-specific TCRs rose after two AZD1222 doses. Targets within unmutated variant regions were reportedly found for nearly half of spike-specific TCRs. Donors in the cohort were predominantly white British and more often female, and clonal diversity was possibly underestimated.

The repertoire was sequenced with immunoSEQ multiplex PCR; TCRdb's copy has only in-frame clones and lacks some. The data contain 150,000 to 200,000 clones, approximately 90% of them singletons. The rearrangement uses TRBV11-2 and TRBJ1-6, with no clear D. This sample comprised peripheral blood, obtained 28 days after the second dose of the MenACWY control vaccine. This TCR derives from an adult who received the MenACWY meningococcal vaccine as a control. Written as DNA, the CDR3 is TGTGCCAGCAGCCCATCGTCCGGGCACACCCTCCACTTT. This translates into CASSPSSGHTLHF.